A single T cell receptor beta chain is shown here with its context. Its specificity is unknown. A minimum of 7 million PBMCs was isolated per sample. Trimming at V came to 4 bases and at J to 3 bases, leaving 5 bases not matched to a gene. This CDR3 has 14 residues. Germline V gene data show CDR1 as SGHRS and CDR2 as YFSETQ. This record belongs to a study of blood T cells in healthy people across ages. Findings of the study overall: More naive CD4+ cells and higher diversity were found in long-lived than in aged donors.

A second PCR, run for about 7 to 11 cycles, used a sample-barcoded 5' primer plus a J-beta primer mix. A template-switch adaptor containing 12 random nucleotides labeled each cDNA molecule. Every sample produced at least 3 million CDR3-containing paired-end reads. TCRdb re-analysed the 5' RACE reads in MiXCR, keeping a single row per CDR3 protein. The sample includes some 860,000 distinct CDR3 sequences, approximately 60% of them seen just once. The V call is TRBV5-1, the J call TRBJ1-2; 8 bases agree with TRBD1. Sequencing was done on a sample of blood. This receptor was obtained from a man aged 40-50 years in good health. CDR3 sequence reads: CASSPDRGDYGYTF. CDR3 DNA: TGCGCCAGCAGCCCCGACAGGGGCGACTATGGCTACACCTTC.